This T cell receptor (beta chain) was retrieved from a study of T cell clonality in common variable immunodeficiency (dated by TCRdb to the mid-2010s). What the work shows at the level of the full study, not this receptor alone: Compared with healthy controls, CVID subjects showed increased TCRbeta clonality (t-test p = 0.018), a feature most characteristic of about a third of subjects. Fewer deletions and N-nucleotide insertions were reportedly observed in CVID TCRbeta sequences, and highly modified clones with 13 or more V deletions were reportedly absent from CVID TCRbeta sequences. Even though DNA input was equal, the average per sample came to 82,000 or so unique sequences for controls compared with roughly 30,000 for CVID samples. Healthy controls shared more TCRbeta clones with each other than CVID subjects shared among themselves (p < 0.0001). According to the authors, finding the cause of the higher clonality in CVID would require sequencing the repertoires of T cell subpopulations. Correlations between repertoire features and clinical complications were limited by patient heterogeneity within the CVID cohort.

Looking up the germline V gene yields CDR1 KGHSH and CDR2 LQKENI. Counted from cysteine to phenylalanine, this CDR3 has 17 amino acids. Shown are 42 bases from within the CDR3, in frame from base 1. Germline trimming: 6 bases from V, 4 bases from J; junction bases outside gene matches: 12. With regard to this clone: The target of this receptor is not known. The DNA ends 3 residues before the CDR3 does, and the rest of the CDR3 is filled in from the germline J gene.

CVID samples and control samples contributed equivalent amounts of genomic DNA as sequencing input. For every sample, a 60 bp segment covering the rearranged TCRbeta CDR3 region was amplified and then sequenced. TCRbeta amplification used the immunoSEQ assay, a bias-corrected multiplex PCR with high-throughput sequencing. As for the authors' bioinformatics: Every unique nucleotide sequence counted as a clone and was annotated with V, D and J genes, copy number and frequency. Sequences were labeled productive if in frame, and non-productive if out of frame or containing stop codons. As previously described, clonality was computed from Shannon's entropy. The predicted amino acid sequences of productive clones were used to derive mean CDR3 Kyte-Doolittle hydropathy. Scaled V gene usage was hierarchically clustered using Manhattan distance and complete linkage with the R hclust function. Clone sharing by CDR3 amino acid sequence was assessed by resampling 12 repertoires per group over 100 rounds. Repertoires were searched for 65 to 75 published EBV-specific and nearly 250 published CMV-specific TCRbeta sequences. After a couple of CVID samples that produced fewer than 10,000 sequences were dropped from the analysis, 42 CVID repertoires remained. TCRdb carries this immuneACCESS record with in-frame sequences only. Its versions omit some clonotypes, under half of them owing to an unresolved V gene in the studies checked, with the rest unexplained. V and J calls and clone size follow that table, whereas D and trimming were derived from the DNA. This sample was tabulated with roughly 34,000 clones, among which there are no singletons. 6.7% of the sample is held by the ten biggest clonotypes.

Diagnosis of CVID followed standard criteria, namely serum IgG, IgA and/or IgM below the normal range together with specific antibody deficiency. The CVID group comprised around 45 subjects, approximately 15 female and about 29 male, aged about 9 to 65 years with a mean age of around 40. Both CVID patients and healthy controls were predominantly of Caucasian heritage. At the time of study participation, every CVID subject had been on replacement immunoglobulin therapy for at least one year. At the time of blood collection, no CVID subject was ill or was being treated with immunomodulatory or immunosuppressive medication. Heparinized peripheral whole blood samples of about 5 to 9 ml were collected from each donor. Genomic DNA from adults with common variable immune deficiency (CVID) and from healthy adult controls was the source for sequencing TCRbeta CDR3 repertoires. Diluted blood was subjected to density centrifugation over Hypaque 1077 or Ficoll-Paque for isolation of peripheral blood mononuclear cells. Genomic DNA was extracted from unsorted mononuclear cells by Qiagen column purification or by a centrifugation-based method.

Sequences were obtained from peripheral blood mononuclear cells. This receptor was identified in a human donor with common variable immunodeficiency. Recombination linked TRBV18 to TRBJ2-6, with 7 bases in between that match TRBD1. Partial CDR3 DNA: TGTGCCAGCTCCCGCCGACAGGGTTCTACCGGGGCCAACGTC. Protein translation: CASSRRQGSTGANV. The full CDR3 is CASSRRQGSTGANVLTF.